Presented here are 26 T cell receptor beta chains from one specimen sequenced in a study of identical twins. One entry per CDR3 protein, called by TCRdb with MiXCR from the 5' RACE reads. The sample lists some 660,000 distinct CDR3 sequences, less than 10% occurring once. The data also belong to a second study, concerning yellow fever vaccine responses in identical twins.

The specimen sequenced was PBMCs. These receptors were obtained from a woman aged 18-29 years in good health.

The CDR3 sequence: CAISTQGAAYEQYF. The CDR3 bases are TGTGCCATCAGTACACAGGGGGCGGCCTACGAGCAGTACTTC. The chain links TRBV10-3 to TRBJ2-7; 9 positions match TRBD1. J lost 2 bases, V lost 5 bases, and 4 bases had no gene match. Germline V gene data show CDR1 as ENHRY and CDR2 as SYGVKD. The CDR3 spans 14 residues.

This sequence joins TRBV6-5 and TRBJ2-1; D unresolved. The CDR3 contains 14 residues. The V and J ends lost 2 bases and 7 bases respectively, with 12 bases between them. CDR1 and CDR2 from the germline V gene are MNHEY and SVGAGI. For the CDR3, the DNA is TGTGCCAGCAGTTACCCGGCCGCCGGGAATGAGCAGTTCTTC. This translates into CASSYPAAGNEQFF.

This clonotype showed up just a few times. The J gene is TRBJ1-5, the V gene TRBV12-3 or TRBV12-4; D remains unclear. This CDR3 spans 14 amino acids. The ends were cut back, 5 bases at V and 6 bases at J, with 14 bases in the middle. The CDR3 reads CASSPFALGQPQHF. CDR3 in DNA: TGTGCCAGCAGTCCCTTCGCCCTGGGTCAGCCCCAGCATTTT.

The chain combines TRBV7-9 with TRBJ2-7; possible D gene TRBD1, 6 bases. Trimming cost V 3 bases and J 3 bases, with 15 bases left between them. CDR1 and CDR2 from the germline V gene are SEHNR and FQNEAQ (reference sequence). CDR3 size: 15 residues. The DNA for the CDR3 is TGTGCCAGCAGCTTGGAGACAGGAGCGATCTACGAGCAGTACTTC. It yields the protein CASSLETGAIYEQYF.

The rearrangement joins TRBV11-2 to TRBJ1-1, with D unresolved. The V and J ends lost 1 base and 1 base respectively, with 7 bases between them. CDR1 is SGHAT, CDR2 FQNNGV, per germline. CDR3 length: 14 residues. The CDR3 DNA is TGTGCCAGCAGCTTAGCACGGGGGAACACTGAAGCTTTCTTT. Translating gives CASSLARGNTEAFF.

CDR3 bases: TGCGCCAGCAGCCAAGGGGGGGCCCAAGAAGAGACCCAGTACTTC. Translating gives CASSQGGAQEETQYF. The V gene is TRBV4-1, the J gene TRBJ2-5; D tentatively fits TRBD1 or TRBD2 (6 bases each). CDR1 is MGHRA and CDR2 is YSYEKL in the germline V gene. Trimming removed 1 base from V and 3 bases from J, with 12 bases in between. The CDR3 consists of 15 residues.

The sample holds many counts of this clonotype. The chain uses TRBV29-1 and TRBJ2-7, with a tentative D call TRBD1 (6 bases). The CDR3 runs to 12 residues. V lost 3 bases, J lost 3 bases, and 9 bases lay in between. Germline V gives CDR1 SQVTM, CDR2 ANQGSEA. The CDR3 nucleotides read TGCAGCGTTGAGGGGGCCTTCTACGAGCAGTACTTC. Translating it yields CSVEGAFYEQYF.

This rearrangement joins TRBV2 to TRBJ2-7; D is tentatively TRBD1 or TRBD2 (5 bases each). This CDR3 has 14 amino acids. CDR1 and CDR2 from the germline V gene are SNHLY and FYNNEI. The V end lost 7 bases, the J end lost 6 bases, and 19 bases lay between the germline ends. CDR3 sequence: CASTYSGTGLEQYF. As DNA, the CDR3 is TGTGCCAGCACCTACTCCGGGACGGGCCTCGAGCAGTACTTC.

This clonotype was seen only a few times. V gene TRBV12-3 or TRBV12-4 combines with J gene TRBJ2-7; possibly TRBD2 for D (7 bases). V was shortened by 4 bases and J by 6 bases, with 13 bases between the two germline ends. CDR3 length equals 13 residues. The CDR3 region is CASSSYREGEQYF. For the CDR3, the DNA is TGTGCCAGCAGTTCATACAGGGAGGGCGAGCAGTACTTC.

This clonotype was counted at least ten times. CDR3 region: CATSDRTGGDGETQYF. CDR3 nucleotides: TGTGCCACCAGTGATAGGACAGGAGGTGATGGAGAGACCCAGTACTTC. The gene calls are TRBV24-1 and TRBJ2-5, with 7 bases lining up with TRBD1. The CDR3 extends over 16 amino acids. J lost 4 bases, V lost 3 bases, and 10 bases had no gene match. Germline V gene lookup returns CDR1 KGHDR and CDR2 SFDVKD.

This clonotype came up a few times. The chain joins TRBV11-2 to TRBJ2-7; 9 bases line up with TRBD1. This CDR3 is built from 15 residues. V lost 4 bases to trimming and J lost 7 bases; unmatched junction nucleotides: 11. Germline lookup yields CDR1 SGHAT and CDR2 FQNNGV. The CDR3 DNA follows: TGTGCCAGCAGCTCTCAACAGGGGGCTAACACAGAGCAGTACTTC. As protein: CASSSQQGANTEQYF.

This chain joins TRBV21-1 and TRBJ1-2; the D segment call TRBD1 is taken from the table without a DNA check. TRBV21-1 is tagged as a pseudogene. CDR3 length: 15 amino acids. The CDR3: CASSQRGGGNYGYTF. For the CDR3, the DNA is TGTGCCAGCAGCCAGCGCGGGGGCGGGAACTATGGCTACACCTTC.

This clonotype has a count of ten or more. The J gene is TRBJ2-1, the V gene TRBV12-3 or TRBV12-4, with D perhaps TRBD1 (7 bases). With 3 bases removed from V and 0 bases from J, the gap between germline ends came to 12 bases. There are 16 residues in the CDR3. The CDR3 loop is CASSFSQGGSYNEQFF. In DNA form, the CDR3 reads TGTGCCAGCAGTTTTTCCCAGGGGGGCTCCTACAATGAGCAGTTCTTC.

This clonotype occurred a few times. The rearrangement joins TRBV6-1 to TRBJ1-3; D gene uncertain. Germline V gene lookup returns CDR1 MNHNS and CDR2 SASEGT. Trimming cost V 5 bases and J 0 bases, with 11 bases left between them. The CDR3 is 15 amino acids. The CDR3 here is CASSTSHSSGNTIYF. The CDR3 bases are TGTGCCAGCAGTACCTCCCATAGCTCTGGAAACACCATATATTTT.

Comment on this clonotype: It may be a read error: a sequence one base away is much more abundant. The chain combines TRBV20-1 with TRBJ2-7; D uncertain. V was clipped by 5 bases and J by 3 bases, with 17 bases between them. This CDR3 has 14 amino acids. Looked up from germline, CDR1 is DFQATT and CDR2 is SNEGSKA (reference sequence). In nucleotides, the CDR3 is TGCAGTGCTGGAACCGATGCTGGGCACTACGAGCAGTACTTC. As protein: CSAGTDAGHYEQYF.

The genes are TRBV25-1 and TRBJ2-1; 10 nucleotides line up with TRBD1. This CDR3 comprises 13 residues. Germline CDR1 reads MGHDK; CDR2 reads SYGVNS. The V and J ends lost 8 bases and 8 bases, in that order; junction bases with no gene match: 6. CDR3 residues: CASGTGVGDEQFF. In DNA, the CDR3 is TGTGCCAGCGGGACAGGGGTTGGGGATGAGCAGTTCTTC.

This clonotype has just a few counts. The J gene is TRBJ1-6, the V gene TRBV29-1; no reliable D call. The CDR3 consists of 12 residues. Trimming cost V 8 bases and J 8 bases, with 13 bases left between them. Germline V gene sequence: CDR1 SQVTM, CDR2 ANQGSEA. CDR3 sequence: CSPKGGDSPLHF. CDR3 in DNA: TGCAGCCCGAAGGGTGGGGATTCACCCCTCCACTTT.

This clonotype has only a few counts. This sequence joins TRBV4-1 and TRBJ2-1; D ambiguous. V dropped 4 bases and J dropped 10 bases, with 14 bases sitting between them. CDR3 size: 13 residues. From germline, CDR1 is MGHRA and CDR2 YSYEKL. The CDR3 region is CASSRTLGPEQFF. The CDR3 DNA is TGCGCCAGCAGCCGGACCCTAGGTCCGGAGCAGTTCTTC.

The chain is built from TRBV5-4 and TRBJ2-6, with 10 bases matching TRBD2. This CDR3 is built from 21 residues. In germline, CDR1 is SGHNT, CDR2 YYREEE (reference sequence). V shed 2 bases and J 3 bases; nucleotides not matched to a gene: 17. The CDR3 nucleotides are TGTGCCAGCAGCTTTGGGCTAGCGGGAGCTCGCGGAGAAATTGGGGCCAACGTCCTGACTTTC. It specifies CASSFGLAGARGEIGANVLTF.

V is TRBV18 and J is TRBJ2-7; 7 bases agree with TRBD1. This CDR3 spans 14 amino acids. Germline V gene sequence: CDR1 KGHSH, CDR2 LQKENI. J was trimmed by 2 bases and V by 3 bases; bases with no gene match: 4. The DNA for the CDR3 is TGTGCCAGCTCACCCGGGACAGAAGCCTACGAGCAGTACTTC. Protein product: CASSPGTEAYEQYF.

This clonotype was recorded at least ten times. The CDR3 loop is CASSLGSSGGKGEQFF. As DNA, the CDR3 is TGCGCCAGCAGCTTGGGATCTAGCGGGGGTAAGGGTGAGCAGTTCTTC. The chain uses TRBV5-1 and TRBJ2-1; 10 bases are shared with TRBD2. The CDR3 is made up of 16 amino acids. Germline assignment: CDR1 SGHRS and CDR2 YFSETQ. V was clipped by 0 bases and J by 9 bases; unmatched bases: 9.

The gene calls are TRBV10-2 and TRBJ1-1, with D maybe TRBD1 (5 bases). Germline loops: CDR1 WSHSY, CDR2 SAAADI. This CDR3 has 13 residues. V was clipped by 6 bases and J by 1 base, with 9 bases between them. CDR3 region: CASSFGANTEAFF. CDR3 bases: TGCGCCAGCAGCTTTGGGGCGAACACTGAAGCTTTCTTT.

The rearrangement links TRBV11-2 to TRBJ2-7; TRBD2 agrees at 9 bases. V dropped 1 base and J dropped 6; count of bases not matched to a gene: 16. Germline V gene sequence: CDR1 SGHAT, CDR2 FQNNGV. The CDR3 is made up of 18 amino acids. The CDR3 reads CASSLVTSSGITTFEQYF. The CDR3 coding sequence is TGTGCCAGCAGCTTAGTGACGTCTAGCGGGATCACTACGTTCGAGCAGTACTTC.

This clonotype showed up just a few times. This chain joins TRBV29-1 and TRBJ2-1, with 9 bases aligning to TRBD1. CDR1 is SQVTM and CDR2 is ANQGSEA in the germline V gene. This CDR3 spans 14 amino acids. The V segment lost 5 bases and the J segment 5 bases; nucleotides outside the gene matches: 7. The CDR3 bases are TGCAGCGTTCCGGGACAGGGAAGGAACAATGAGCAGTTCTTC. Its translation: CSVPGQGRNNEQFF.

This rearrangement joins TRBV2 to TRBJ1-6; weak D call: TRBD1 (5 bases). V was pared by 4 bases and J by 0 bases, with 10 bases between. The CDR3 consists of 16 residues. Germline V gene data show CDR1 as SNHLY and CDR2 as FYNNEI. The CDR3 loop is CASSAQGSSYNSPLHF. The CDR3 DNA reads TGTGCCAGCAGTGCCCAGGGAAGCTCCTATAATTCACCCCTCCACTTT.

Many counts were recorded for this clonotype. The V gene is TRBV11-2, the J gene TRBJ2-2; perhaps TRBD2 as D (6 bases). CDR3 length equals 16 residues. Per germline, CDR1 SGHAT and CDR2 FQNNGV. V dropped 4 bases and J dropped 1 base, with 13 bases sitting between them. CDR3 nucleotides: TGTGCCAGCAGCTCAATCACGGGAGTGAACACCGGGGAGCTGTTTTTT. Amino acid sequence: CASSSITGVNTGELFF. The whole variable domain, remainder taken from reference TRBV11-2 and TRBJ2-2, is EAGVAQSPRYKIIEKRQSVAFWCNPISGHATLYWYQQILGQGPKLLIQFQNNGVVDDSQLPKDRFSAERLKGVDSTLKIQPAKLEDSAVYLCASSSITGVNTGELFFGEGSRLTVL.